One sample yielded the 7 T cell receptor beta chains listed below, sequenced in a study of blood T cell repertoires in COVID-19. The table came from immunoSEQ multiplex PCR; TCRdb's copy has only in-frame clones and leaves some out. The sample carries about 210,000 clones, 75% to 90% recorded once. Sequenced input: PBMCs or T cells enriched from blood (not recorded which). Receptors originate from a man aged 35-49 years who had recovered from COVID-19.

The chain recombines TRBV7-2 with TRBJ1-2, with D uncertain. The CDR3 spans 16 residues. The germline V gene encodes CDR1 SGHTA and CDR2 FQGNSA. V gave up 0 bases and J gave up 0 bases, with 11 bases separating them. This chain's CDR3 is CASSLAPRASNYGYTF. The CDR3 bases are TGTGCCAGCAGCTTAGCGCCCCGCGCTTCTAACTATGGCTACACCTTC.

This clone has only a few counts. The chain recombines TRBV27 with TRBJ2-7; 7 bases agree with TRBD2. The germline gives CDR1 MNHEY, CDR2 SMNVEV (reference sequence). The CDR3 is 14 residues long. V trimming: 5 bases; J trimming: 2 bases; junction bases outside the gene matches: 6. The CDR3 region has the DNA TGTGCCAGCAGTCCTAGCGGAGGCGCCTACGAGCAGTACTTC. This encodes CASSPSGGAYEQYF.

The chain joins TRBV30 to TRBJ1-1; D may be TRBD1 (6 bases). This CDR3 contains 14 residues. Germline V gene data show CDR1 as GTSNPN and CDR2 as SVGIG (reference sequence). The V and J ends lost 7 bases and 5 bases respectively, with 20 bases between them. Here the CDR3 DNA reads TGTGCCTCCCGAAGAGGGGACACTCGGACTGAAGCTTTCTTT. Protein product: CASRRGDTRTEAFF.

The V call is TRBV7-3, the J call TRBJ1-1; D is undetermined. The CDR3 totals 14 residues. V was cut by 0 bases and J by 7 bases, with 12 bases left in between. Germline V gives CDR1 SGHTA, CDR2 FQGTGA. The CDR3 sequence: CASSLTLGRHEAFF. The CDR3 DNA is TGTGCCAGCAGCTTAACGTTGGGGAGACATGAAGCTTTCTTT.

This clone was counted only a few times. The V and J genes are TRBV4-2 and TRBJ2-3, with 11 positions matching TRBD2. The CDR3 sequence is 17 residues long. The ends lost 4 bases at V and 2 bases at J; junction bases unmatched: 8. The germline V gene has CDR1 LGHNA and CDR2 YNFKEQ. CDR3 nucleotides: TGTGCCAGCAGCCCCCTTAGTAGCGGGAGGGACACAGATACGCAGTATTTT. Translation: CASSPLSSGRDTDTQYF.

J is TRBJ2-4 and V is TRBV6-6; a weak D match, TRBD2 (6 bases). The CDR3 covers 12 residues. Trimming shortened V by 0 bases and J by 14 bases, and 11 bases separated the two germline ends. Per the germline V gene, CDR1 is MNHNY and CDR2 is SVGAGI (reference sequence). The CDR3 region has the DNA TGTGCCAGCAGTTACTCGGAGTCGGGAGAGTACTTC. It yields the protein CASSYSESGEYF.

The CDR3 sequence: CASIPGFGNTIYF. The CDR3 nucleotides are TGTGCCAGTATCCCGGGGTTTGGAAACACCATATATTTT. The V gene is TRBV6-5, the J gene TRBJ1-3; D is ambiguous. Germline V gene sequence: CDR1 MNHEY, CDR2 SVGAGI. The CDR3 spans 13 residues. The V end was cut by 9 bases, the J end by 3 bases, with 12 bases between.